The source of this T cell receptor (beta chain) is a study of T-cell memory formation after mild COVID-19. TCRdb reanalysed the 5' RACE reads using MiXCR and keeps one entry per CDR3 protein. Of 130,000 to 150,000 distinct CDR3 sequences in the sample, under 25% are singletons; the top ten hold about 2%. V lost 6 bases, J lost 0 bases, and 7 bases stayed unmatched. This CDR3 is built from 15 residues. The germline CDR1 and CDR2 sequences are MNHEY and SMNVEV (reference sequence). This clonotype was recorded a few times. This receptor was taken from an adult woman who had mild COVID-19 (a few samples of this study predate the infection). Cell type and time point are not known. Source material: PBMCs or a T cell subset sorted from them (not recorded which). The gene calls are TRBV27 and TRBJ1-1; 7 positions agree with TRBD1. The CDR3 loop is CASRETGTVNTEAFF. CDR3 coding DNA: TGTGCCAGCAGAGAAACCGGGACAGTGAACACTGAAGCTTTCTTT.